This T cell receptor beta chain originates from a study of pediatric ulcerative colitis. Study-wide results and limits: Blood samples from a couple of patients yielded substantially fewer templates and were excluded from blood-rectal overlap analysis. Clonal expansions reduced rectal repertoire diversity in acute severe colitis. All ulcerative colitis patients, but no controls, carried two rectal clonotypes.

The table came from immunoSEQ multiplex PCR; TCRdb's copy has only in-frame clones and leaves some out. The sample lists under 30,000 clones, about 67% occurring once. To note about this clone: Its antigen remains unknown.

Trimming at V came to 6 bases and at J to 6 bases, leaving 3 bases not matched to a gene. The CDR3 is 12 residues long. Germline values: CDR1 MNHNY, CDR2 SVGAGI (reference sequence). During colonoscopy, one to two rectal pinch biopsies were collected. The sample consisted of gut tissue. The receptor's source is a boy younger than 18 with severe ulcerative colitis. V and J are TRBV6-6 and TRBJ1-2; 8 bases are shared with TRBD1. The CDR3 reads CASRSTGDGYTF. Written as DNA, the CDR3 is TGTGCCAGCAGGTCGACAGGGGATGGCTACACCTTC.